This TCR beta chain was recorded in a study of blood T cell repertoires in COVID-19. Study context: The analysed material was cDNA or gDNA that came from T cells, B-cell-depleted T cells, or PBMCs.

Cohort 3 donors were reported recovered after two negative PCRs, clearance, or symptom resolution. V shed 1 base, J shed 5 bases, and the junction held 4 bases outside the gene matches. Germline CDR1 MNHNS, CDR2 SASEGT. The CDR3 loop spans 16 amino acids. The assay was immunoSEQ multiplex PCR, and TCRdb's table has in-frame clones only and misses some. Of 310,000 or so clones listed, around 90% are singletons. The source of this sequence is a woman aged 25 to 39 who had recovered from COVID-19. Input material: PBMCs or T cells enriched from blood (not recorded which). The rearrangement links TRBV6-1 to TRBJ2-5, with 13 bases lining up with TRBD2. CDR3: CASSEGGTSGIETQYF. CDR3 in DNA: TGTGCCAGCAGTGAAGGGGGGACTAGCGGGATTGAGACCCAGTACTTC.